This T cell receptor beta chain was recovered during a study of CD8+ T cells in alopecia areata. The overall study: Female C3H/HeJ mice aged about 7-10 weeks received skin from roughly 6-13-month-old C3H/HeJ donors with spontaneous alopecia.

Study-level findings and limits: Relative to mice, TCR sharing across patients was less clear, a difference possibly HLA-related. Elevated clonality characterized lesional scalp relative to normal scalp, particularly in alopecia totalis/universalis.

Scientists pooled cutaneous lymph node cells and sorted them on CD4, CD8alpha, NKG2D, NKG2ACE and other markers. In each case, RNA was isolated and then reverse transcribed into cDNA as the sequencing template. Using immunoSEQ multiplex PCR, the repertoire was profiled, and TCRdb retains in-frame clones only, with some absent. Singletons are absent from the sample, which has under 20,000 clones. This clone showed up many times. Its antigen is currently unknown. Germline and genes here are mouse. The sequencing input was CD8+ T cells sorted from a lymph node. The source of this sequence is a C3H/HeJ mouse with alopecia areata. The strain bears MHC haplotype H2-k.

The CDR3 region is CASSDEWGADTGQLYF. The CDR3 bases that were read are TGTGCCAGCAGTGATGAGTGGGGGGCGGACACCGGG. The rearrangement uses TRBV13-3 and TRBJ2-2; weak D call: TRBD2 (7 bases). The read falls 4 residues short of the CDR3 end, and the missing part is taken from the germline J gene. The ends were cut back, 0 bases at V and 3 bases at J, with 12 bases in the middle. CDR1 NNHDY and CDR2 SYVADS come from the germline V gene. The CDR3 is 16 amino acids.